Listed below are T cell receptor beta chains from one sample, sequenced in a study of cytomegalovirus exposure and HLA in healthy donors. Profiling relied on immunoSEQ multiplex PCR, and the TCRdb table lists in-frame clones only, not all of them. The sample contains some 190,000 clones, more than 75% of which appear only once. Sequenced: PBMCs. Receptor source: a man in his forties in good health and CMV-seronegative. Both conserved end residues are part of each CDR3. Each record gives: V gene, clone size, D gene, J gene, CDR3 protein, CDR3 DNA. D genes are given only for firm matches. Only part of the rows carry a size: once, few, many, or a class if the clone is expanded.

v_gene: TRBV5-1; abundance: .; d_gene: TRBD1; j_gene: TRBJ1-1; CDR3aa: CASSATGVRTEAFF; CDR3nt: TGCGCCAGCAGCGCCACAGGGGTAAGGACTGAAGCTTTCTTT
v_gene: TRBV6-5; abundance: .; d_gene: .; j_gene: TRBJ2-6; CDR3aa: CASSIPGANVLTF; CDR3nt: TGTGCCAGCAGTATTCCGGGGGCCAACGTCCTGACTTTC
v_gene: TRBV27; abundance: .; d_gene: TRBD1; j_gene: TRBJ2-7; CDR3aa: CASSPQTGDEQYF; CDR3nt: TGTGCCAGCAGTCCCCAAACAGGGGACGAGCAGTACTTC
v_gene: TRBV6-6; abundance: .; d_gene: .; j_gene: TRBJ1-1; CDR3aa: CASSYSPYTEAFF; CDR3nt: TGTGCCAGCAGTTACTCTCCGTACACTGAAGCTTTCTTT
v_gene: TRBV30; abundance: .; d_gene: TRBD2; j_gene: TRBJ2-1; CDR3aa: CAWTPTSGYSYNEQFF; CDR3nt: TGTGCCTGGACACCCACTAGCGGGTATTCCTACAATGAGCAGTTCTTC
v_gene: TRBV11-3; abundance: .; d_gene: TRBD2; j_gene: TRBJ2-7; CDR3aa: CASSLSSGRAYEQYF; CDR3nt: TGTGCCAGCAGCTTAAGTAGCGGGAGGGCCTACGAGCAGTACTTC
v_gene: TRBV5-1; abundance: .; d_gene: .; j_gene: TRBJ2-1; CDR3aa: CASSLIAGTYYNEQFF; CDR3nt: TGCGCCAGCAGCTTGATCGCGGGAACCTACTACAATGAGCAGTTCTTC
v_gene: TRBV6-6; abundance: .; d_gene: TRBD2; j_gene: TRBJ2-1; CDR3aa: CASRKGGSGGNEQFF; CDR3nt: TGTGCCAGCAGGAAGGGCGGGAGTGGAGGGAATGAGCAGTTCTTC
v_gene: TRBV7-9; abundance: .; d_gene: TRBD1; j_gene: TRBJ1-5; CDR3aa: CASSLGIQGDQPQHF; CDR3nt: TGTGCCAGCAGCTTAGGGATTCAGGGGGACCAGCCCCAGCATTTT
v_gene: TRBV7-6; abundance: few; d_gene: TRBD1; j_gene: TRBJ1-1; CDR3aa: CASSAQGGTTEAFF; CDR3nt: TGTGCCAGCAGCGCACAGGGGGGAACCACTGAAGCTTTCTTT